This TCR beta chain derives from a study of T cells after yellow fever vaccination. Background on the study: Fractions low in cell number were prepared with SMART-Seq v4 Ultra Low Input. Overall study results and limits: Abundant clonotypes from the bulk population could contaminate FACS-sorted repertoires. Relatively few clonotypes were ones that appeared in both CD4 and CD8 compartments.

As TCR cDNA was made by 5'RACE template switching, a universal primer site and UMIs were added. From the 5' RACE reads, TCRdb called clonotypes with MiXCR, one entry per CDR3 protein. This sample yields about 68,000 distinct CDR3 sequences, of which 5% to 8% are seen a single time; 30% to 45% belongs to the top ten. This clonotype has at least ten counts. Its antigen is undetermined. J lost 6 bases, V lost 3 bases, and 11 bases had no gene match. CDR1 and CDR2 (germline): LNHNV, YYDKDF (reference sequence). The CDR3 runs 16 residues. The chain carries TRBV15 and TRBJ2-3; 8 positions match TRBD1. This sequence was found in a man between 18 and 29 years old who received the YFV17D yellow fever vaccine. The material sequenced was CD8+ T cells sorted from PBMCs, taken roughly 46 days after the first yellow fever vaccination. This CDR3 is CATSRSLADRGDTQYF. CDR3 nucleotide sequence: TGTGCCACCAGCAGGTCTTTGGCCGACAGGGGCGATACGCAGTATTTT.